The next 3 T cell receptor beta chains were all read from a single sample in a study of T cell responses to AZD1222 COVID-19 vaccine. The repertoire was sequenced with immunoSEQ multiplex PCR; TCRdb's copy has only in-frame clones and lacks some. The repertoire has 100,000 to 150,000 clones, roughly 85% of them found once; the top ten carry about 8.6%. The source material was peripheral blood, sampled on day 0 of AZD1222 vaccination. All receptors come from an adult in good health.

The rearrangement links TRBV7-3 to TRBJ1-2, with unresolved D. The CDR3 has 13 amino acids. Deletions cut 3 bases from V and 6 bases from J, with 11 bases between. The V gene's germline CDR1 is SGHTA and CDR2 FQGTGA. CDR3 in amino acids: CASSFKGSDGYTF. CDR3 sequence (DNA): TGTGCCAGCAGCTTTAAAGGTTCGGATGGCTACACCTTC.

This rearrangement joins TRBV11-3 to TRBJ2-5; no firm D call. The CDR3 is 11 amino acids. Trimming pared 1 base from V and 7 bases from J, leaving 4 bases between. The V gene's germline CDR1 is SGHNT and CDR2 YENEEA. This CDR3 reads CASSLGGTQYF. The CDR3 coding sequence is TGTGCCAGCAGCTTAGGAGGGACCCAGTACTTC.

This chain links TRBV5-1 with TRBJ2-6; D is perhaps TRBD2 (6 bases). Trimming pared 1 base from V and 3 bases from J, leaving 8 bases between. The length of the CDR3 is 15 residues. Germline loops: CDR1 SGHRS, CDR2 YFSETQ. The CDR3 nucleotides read TGCGCCAGCAGCTTGTCGGGGGATGGGGCCAACGTCCTGACTTTC. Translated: CASSLSGDGANVLTF.